One sample yielded the 21 T cell receptor beta chains listed below, sequenced in a study of HIV-infected patients and healthy controls. MiXCR, applied by TCRdb to the 5' RACE reads, yields one record per CDR3 protein. The sample records under 70,000 distinct CDR3 sequences, 15% to 20% being singletons. The sequencing input was CD4+ T cells from blood. All receptors derive from a human donor in good health.

This clonotype was recorded many times. The chain recombines TRBV5-1 with TRBJ2-5, with 7 bases fitting TRBD1. Germline V gene sequence: CDR1 SGHRS, CDR2 YFSETQ. J was trimmed by 3 bases and V by 1 base; bases with no gene match: 3. This CDR3 region has 14 residues. The CDR3 here is CASSLTGVEETQYF. The CDR3 region has the DNA TGCGCCAGCAGCTTGACAGGGGTCGAAGAGACCCAGTACTTC. The variable domain in full, with the rest retrieved from reference TRBV5-1 and TRBJ2-5, is KAGVTQTPRYLIKTRGQQVTLSCSPISGHRSVSWYQQTPGQGLQFLFEYFSETQRNKGNFPGRFSGRQFSNSRSEMNVSTLELGDSALYLCASSLTGVEETQYFGPGTRLLVL.

This clonotype was seen a handful of times. The CDR3 reads CASSQAGTSRNEQYF. The CDR3 DNA reads TGCGCCAGCAGTCAGGCCGGGACTAGCAGAAACGAGCAGTACTTC. The gene calls are TRBV4-1 and TRBJ2-7, with 9 bases matching TRBD2. The germline CDR1 and CDR2 sequences are MGHRA and YSYEKL. Trimming took 6 bases from V and 5 from J; bases not matched to a gene: 11. The CDR3 is 15 residues long.

This chain links TRBV5-1 with TRBJ1-5; D is perhaps TRBD1 (5 bases). The CDR3 loop spans 15 amino acids. V lost 4 bases and J lost 5, with 16 bases in between. Per germline, CDR1 SGHRS and CDR2 YFSETQ. This CDR3 reads CASSPGEEGHQPQHF. CDR3 in DNA: TGCGCCAGCAGCCCGGGCGAGGAGGGACATCAGCCCCAGCATTTT.

This clonotype has ten or more counts. This sequence joins TRBV6-5 and TRBJ2-3, with TRBD2 matching 8 bases. The CDR3 has 15 residues. Germline V lookup: CDR1 MNHEY, CDR2 SVGAGI. Germline trimming cut 5 bases from V and 1 base from J; bases unmatched to any gene: 5. The CDR3: CASSPGLARTDTQYF. CDR3 in DNA: TGTGCCAGCAGTCCCGGACTAGCCCGCACAGATACGCAGTATTTT.

V is TRBV6-1 and J is TRBJ2-7; D ambiguous. The V gene's germline CDR1 is MNHNS and CDR2 SASEGT. CDR3 length equals 12 residues. The V end lost 7 bases, the J end lost 3 bases, and 10 bases lay between the germline ends. The CDR3 region has the DNA TGTGCCAGCAAGTATAGCCTCTACGAGCAGTACTTC. Translation: CASKYSLYEQYF.

V is TRBV20-1 and J is TRBJ1-3, with D uncertain. The V end lost 6 bases, the J end lost 0 bases, and 18 bases lay between the germline ends. This CDR3 is built from 16 residues. The germline V gene has CDR1 DFQATT and CDR2 SNEGSKA (reference sequence). The CDR3 DNA sequence: TGCAGTGCCCAGTCGGGGTTATCCTCCTCTGGAAACACCATATATTTT. It codes for CSAQSGLSSSGNTIYF.

In this sample, this clonotype turned up a few times. The chain combines TRBV19 with TRBJ2-5, with TRBD2 identical over 7 bases. The CDR3 length is 14 residues. The junction had 4 bases not matched to a gene; V was cut back by 2 bases and J by 4 bases. CDR1 and CDR2 from the germline V gene are LNHDA and SQIVND (reference sequence). The CDR3 sequence: CASSISGGVETQYF. The CDR3 DNA follows: TGTGCCAGTAGTATAAGTGGGGGGGTAGAGACCCAGTACTTC. Based on the CDR3 plus reference TRBV19 and TRBJ2-5, the full variable domain is DGGITQSPKYLFRKEGQNVTLSCEQNLNHDAMYWYRQDPGQGLRLIYYSQIVNDFQKGDIAEGYSVSREKKESFPLTVTSAQKNPTAFYLCASSISGGVETQYFGPGTRLLVL.

This clonotype was observed a few times. This chain links TRBV30 with TRBJ1-5, with D possibly being TRBD1 (6 bases). The V end was cut by 0 bases, the J end by 3 bases, with 9 bases between. This CDR3 has 14 amino acids. CDR1 GTSNPN and CDR2 SVGIG come from the germline V gene (reference sequence). The CDR3 DNA reads as TGTGCCTGGAGTGTAGGGGACAACAATCAGCCCCAGCATTTT. Its translation is CAWSVGDNNQPQHF.

This clonotype appeared a few times. This sequence joins TRBV7-9 and TRBJ1-2; 11 bases line up with TRBD1. The CDR3 spans 18 residues. Germline-derived CDR1 and CDR2 are SEHNR and FQNEAQ (reference sequence). The V gene end was trimmed by 3 bases and the J gene end by 4 bases; junction bases not matched to a gene: 13. CDR3 region: CASSLKVRTGGGTYGYTF. The CDR3 DNA follows: TGTGCCAGCAGCTTGAAAGTCCGGACAGGGGGCGGAACCTATGGCTACACCTTC.

The rearrangement joins TRBV6-2 or TRBV6-3 to TRBJ2-1; 10 bases match TRBD1. The CDR3 is 15 amino acids. Germline CDR1 and CDR2: MNHEY and SVGEGT. Trimming removed 6 bases from V and 5 bases from J; junction bases left unmatched: 7. CDR3 in DNA: TGTGCCAGCAGGACCGGACAGGGGGGCAACAATGAGCAGTTCTTC. Its translation: CASRTGQGGNNEQFF.

V usage is TRBV12-5 and J usage is TRBJ2-1, with D perhaps assigned TRBD1 or TRBD2 (5 bases each). Germline CDR1 reads LGHNT; CDR2 reads FRNRAP. Trimming took 2 bases from V and 4 from J, leaving 9 bases between them. The CDR3 consists of 14 residues. The CDR3 nucleotides are TGTGCTAGTGGTTTGAGGGACGGATACAATGAGCAGTTCTTC. Residues: CASGLRDGYNEQFF.

In its sample, this clonotype was seen many times. V usage is TRBV3-1 and J usage is TRBJ1-1; 8 bases fit TRBD1. Germline assignment: CDR1 LGHDT and CDR2 YNNKEL (reference sequence). The CDR3 extends over 15 amino acids. The V and J ends lost 4 bases and 5 bases, in that order; junction bases with no gene match: 9. The CDR3 bases are TGTGCCAGCAGCCCTGCTAGGACAGGGCGGACTGAAGCTTTCTTT. This sequence encodes CASSPARTGRTEAFF.

This clonotype was seen a few times. The chain carries TRBV2 and TRBJ1-2; D call uncertain. Trimming removed 3 bases at V and 3 bases at J, with 14 bases between. The CDR3 spans 15 residues. Germline-derived CDR1 and CDR2 are SNHLY and FYNNEI. The CDR3 reads CASSDGPFVDYGYTF. For the CDR3, the DNA is TGTGCCAGCAGTGACGGTCCCTTTGTGGACTATGGCTACACCTTC.

This clonotype was observed a single time. The genes are TRBV10-3 and TRBJ2-5; 8 bases align to TRBD2. The V gene's germline CDR1 is ENHRY and CDR2 SYGVKD. This CDR3 region has 13 residues. The junction had 8 bases not matched to a gene; V was cut back by 11 bases and J by 3 bases. The CDR3 nucleotides read TGTGCCTCCGGGACTAGGCACGAAGAGACCCAGTACTTC. As protein: CASGTRHEETQYF.

This clonotype was counted a few times. The chain uses TRBV7-2 and TRBJ1-2; D is ambiguous. The CDR3 totals 15 residues. Germline CDR1 SGHTA, CDR2 FQGNSA. Between the trimmed V and J ends, which lost 5 bases and 7 bases, there was a span of 20 bases. CDR3 nucleotides: TGTGCCAGCAGCCGCTTGGCCAGCGTGTTTTCTGGCTACACCTTC. Amino acids: CASSRLASVFSGYTF.

This clonotype has more than one count but fewer than ten. CDR3 protein: CASSRHSLASQETQYF. CDR3 coding DNA: TGTGCCAGCAGCCGCCACTCACTAGCGAGCCAAGAGACCCAGTACTTC. The rearrangement links TRBV6-1 to TRBJ2-5; 7 bases are shared with TRBD2. Trimming at V came to 6 bases and at J to 1 base, leaving 11 bases not matched to a gene. Germline assignment: CDR1 MNHNS and CDR2 SASEGT. The CDR3 loop spans 16 amino acids.

This clonotype was seen ten or more times. V gene TRBV4-3 combines with J gene TRBJ2-2; D uncertain. This CDR3 contains 13 residues. Trimming shortened V by 4 bases and J by 4 bases, and 7 bases separated the two germline ends. In germline, CDR1 is LGHNA, CDR2 YSLEER. This CDR3 reads CASSRPSTGELFF. Written as DNA, the CDR3 is TGCGCCAGCAGCCGCCCTTCCACCGGGGAGCTGTTTTTT.

The rearrangement links TRBV7-9 to TRBJ1-3; tentative D call: TRBD1 (5 bases). This CDR3 is 17 amino acids long. The V end was cut by 6 bases, the J end by 0 bases, with 18 bases between. CDR1 is SEHNR, CDR2 FQNEAQ, per germline (reference sequence). For the CDR3, the DNA is TGTGCCAGCAGTCTGGTCCGGGGCTTTCACTCTGGAAACACCATATATTTT. It encodes CASSLVRGFHSGNTIYF.

Only a few counts were recorded for this clonotype. This chain joins TRBV4-3 and TRBJ1-4; 9 bases are a match to TRBD1. With 4 bases clipped from V and 5 bases from J, the junction kept 11 bases outside the gene matches. The CDR3 has 17 amino acids. Germline V CDR1 and CDR2: LGHNA, YSLEER. The CDR3 DNA is TGCGCCAGCAGCCCGTCCCGGGACAGGGAACGGAATGAAAAACTGTTTTTT. Its protein product is CASSPSRDRERNEKLFF.

This clonotype was observed at least ten times. V usage is TRBV7-2 and J usage is TRBJ2-3, with TRBD2 identical over 9 bases. The CDR3 consists of 15 residues. The V gene end was trimmed by 1 base and the J gene end by 4 bases; junction bases not matched to a gene: 3. Germline CDR1 and CDR2: SGHTA and FQGNSA. Here the CDR3 DNA reads TGTGCCAGCAGCTTAGGGACTAGCGTGGCAGATACGCAGTATTTT. It encodes CASSLGTSVADTQYF.

J is TRBJ1-5 and V is TRBV7-2, with TRBD1 matching over 8 bases. There are 14 residues in the CDR3. The J segment lost 7 bases and the V segment lost 5 bases, leaving 7 bases of the junction unmatched. CDR1 SGHTA and CDR2 FQGNSA come from the germline V gene. CDR3 region: CASSPQGAGQPQHF. CDR3 sequence (DNA): TGTGCCAGCAGCCCCCAGGGGGCAGGGCAGCCCCAGCATTTT. The full variable domain, completed using reference TRBV7-2 and TRBJ1-5, is GAGVSQSPSNKVTEKGKDVELRCDPISGHTALYWYRQSLGQGLEFLIYFQGNSAPDKSGLPSDRFSAERTGGSVSTLTIQRTQQEDSAVYLCASSPQGAGQPQHFGDGTRLSIL.